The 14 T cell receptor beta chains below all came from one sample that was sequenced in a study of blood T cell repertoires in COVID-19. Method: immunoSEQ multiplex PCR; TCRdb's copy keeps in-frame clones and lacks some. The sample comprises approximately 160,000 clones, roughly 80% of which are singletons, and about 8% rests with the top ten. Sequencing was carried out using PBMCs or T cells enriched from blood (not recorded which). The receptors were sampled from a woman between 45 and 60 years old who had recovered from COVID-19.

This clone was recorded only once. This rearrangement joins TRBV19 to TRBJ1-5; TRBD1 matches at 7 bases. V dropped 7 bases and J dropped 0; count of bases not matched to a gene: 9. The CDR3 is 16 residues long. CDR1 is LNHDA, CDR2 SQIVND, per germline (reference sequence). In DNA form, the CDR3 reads TGTGCCAGTAACGCGGACAGGACTTATAGCAATCAGCCCCAGCATTTT. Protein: CASNADRTYSNQPQHF.

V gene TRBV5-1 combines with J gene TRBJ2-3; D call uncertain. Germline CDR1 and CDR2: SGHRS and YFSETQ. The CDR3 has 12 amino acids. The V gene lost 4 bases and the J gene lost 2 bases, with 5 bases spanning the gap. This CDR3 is CASSLNTDTQYF. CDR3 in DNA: TGCGCCAGCAGCCTAAACACAGATACGCAGTATTTT.

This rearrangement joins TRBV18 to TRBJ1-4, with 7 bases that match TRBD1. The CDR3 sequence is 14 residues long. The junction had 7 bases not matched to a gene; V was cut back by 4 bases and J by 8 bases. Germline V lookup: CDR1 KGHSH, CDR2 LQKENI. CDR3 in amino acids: CASSLDRVVEKLFF. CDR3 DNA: TGTGCCAGCTCACTAGACAGGGTCGTGGAAAAACTGTTTTTT. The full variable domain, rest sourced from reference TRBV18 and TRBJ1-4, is NAGVMQNPRHLVRRRGQEARLRCSPMKGHSHVYWYRQLPEEGLKFMVYLQKENIIDESGMPKERFSAEFPKEGPSILRIQQVVRGDSAAYFCASSLDRVVEKLFFGSGTQLSVL.

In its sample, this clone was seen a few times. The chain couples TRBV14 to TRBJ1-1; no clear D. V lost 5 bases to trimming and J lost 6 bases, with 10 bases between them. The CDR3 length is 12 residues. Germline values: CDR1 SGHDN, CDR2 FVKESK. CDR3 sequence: CASSVGRAEAFF. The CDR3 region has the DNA TGTGCCAGCAGCGTCGGTCGCGCTGAAGCTTTCTTT.

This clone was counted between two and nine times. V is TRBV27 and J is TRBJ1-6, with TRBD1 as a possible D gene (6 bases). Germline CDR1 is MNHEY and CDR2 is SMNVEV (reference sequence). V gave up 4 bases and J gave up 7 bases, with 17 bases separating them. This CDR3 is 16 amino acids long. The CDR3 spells CASSWGMGTLNSPLHF. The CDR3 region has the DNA TGTGCCAGCAGTTGGGGAATGGGGACACTCAATTCACCCCTCCACTTT.

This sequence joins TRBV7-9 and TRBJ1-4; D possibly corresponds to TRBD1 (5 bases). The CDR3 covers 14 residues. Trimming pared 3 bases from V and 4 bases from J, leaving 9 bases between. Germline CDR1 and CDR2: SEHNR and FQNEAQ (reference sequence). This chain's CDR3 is CASSFPGNNEKLFF. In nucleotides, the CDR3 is TGTGCCAGCAGCTTTCCAGGGAATAATGAAAAACTGTTTTTT.

The CDR3 region is CASSPAGDNQPQHF. The CDR3 bases are TGTGCCAGCAGCCCAGCGGGGGACAATCAGCCCCAGCATTTT. The J gene is TRBJ1-5, the V gene TRBV6-2 or TRBV6-3; D perhaps matches TRBD1 (5 bases). CDR1 and CDR2 from the germline V gene are MNHEY and SVGEGT. V lost 6 bases to trimming and J lost 3 bases, with 12 bases between them. This CDR3 has 14 residues.

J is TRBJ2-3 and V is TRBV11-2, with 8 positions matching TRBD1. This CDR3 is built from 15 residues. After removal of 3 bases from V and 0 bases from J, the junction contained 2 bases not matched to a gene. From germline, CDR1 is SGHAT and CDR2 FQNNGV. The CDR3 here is CASSLRDRSTDTQYF. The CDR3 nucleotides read TGTGCCAGCAGCTTGAGGGACAGGAGCACAGATACGCAGTATTTT. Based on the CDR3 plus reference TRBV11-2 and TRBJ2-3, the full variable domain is EAGVAQSPRYKIIEKRQSVAFWCNPISGHATLYWYQQILGQGPKLLIQFQNNGVVDDSQLPKDRFSAERLKGVDSTLKIQPAKLEDSAVYLCASSLRDRSTDTQYFGPGTRLTVL.

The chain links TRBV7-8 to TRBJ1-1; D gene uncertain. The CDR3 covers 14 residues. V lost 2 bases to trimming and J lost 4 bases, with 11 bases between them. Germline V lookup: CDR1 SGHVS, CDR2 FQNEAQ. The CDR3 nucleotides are TGTGCCAGCAGCTTACCCGCAGTGCCCACTGAAGCTTTCTTT. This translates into CASSLPAVPTEAFF.

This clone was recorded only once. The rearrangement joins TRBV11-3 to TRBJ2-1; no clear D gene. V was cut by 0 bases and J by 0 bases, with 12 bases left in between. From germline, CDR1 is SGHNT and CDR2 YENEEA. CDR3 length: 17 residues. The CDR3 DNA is TGTGCCAGCAGCTTAGATCGTCTGGCGGACTCCTACAATGAGCAGTTCTTC. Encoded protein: CASSLDRLADSYNEQFF.

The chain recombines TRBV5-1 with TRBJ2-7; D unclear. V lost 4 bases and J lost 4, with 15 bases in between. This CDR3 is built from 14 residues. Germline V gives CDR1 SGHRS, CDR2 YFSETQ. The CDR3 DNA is TGCGCCAGCAGCGCAAGGAGTGGCTCGTACGAGCAGTACTTC. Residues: CASSARSGSYEQYF.

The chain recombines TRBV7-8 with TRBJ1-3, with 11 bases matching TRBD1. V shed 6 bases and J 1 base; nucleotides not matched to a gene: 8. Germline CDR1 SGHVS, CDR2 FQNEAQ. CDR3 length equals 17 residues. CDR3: CASRKRTGGMSGNTIYF. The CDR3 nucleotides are TGTGCCAGCAGAAAAAGGACAGGGGGCATGTCTGGAAACACCATATATTTT.

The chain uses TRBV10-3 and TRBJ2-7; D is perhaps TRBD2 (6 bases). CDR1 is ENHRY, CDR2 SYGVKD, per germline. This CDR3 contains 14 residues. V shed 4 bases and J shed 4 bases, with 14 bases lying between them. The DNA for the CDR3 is TGTGCCATCAGTGCAGGAAGCGGGTTGTACGAGCAGTACTTC. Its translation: CAISAGSGLYEQYF.

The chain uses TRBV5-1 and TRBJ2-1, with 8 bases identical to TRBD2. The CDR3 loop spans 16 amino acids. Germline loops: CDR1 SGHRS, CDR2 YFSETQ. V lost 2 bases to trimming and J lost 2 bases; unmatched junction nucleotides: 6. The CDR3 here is CASSFGAGVTYNEQFF. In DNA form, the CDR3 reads TGCGCCAGCAGCTTTGGAGCGGGAGTTACCTACAATGAGCAGTTCTTC.